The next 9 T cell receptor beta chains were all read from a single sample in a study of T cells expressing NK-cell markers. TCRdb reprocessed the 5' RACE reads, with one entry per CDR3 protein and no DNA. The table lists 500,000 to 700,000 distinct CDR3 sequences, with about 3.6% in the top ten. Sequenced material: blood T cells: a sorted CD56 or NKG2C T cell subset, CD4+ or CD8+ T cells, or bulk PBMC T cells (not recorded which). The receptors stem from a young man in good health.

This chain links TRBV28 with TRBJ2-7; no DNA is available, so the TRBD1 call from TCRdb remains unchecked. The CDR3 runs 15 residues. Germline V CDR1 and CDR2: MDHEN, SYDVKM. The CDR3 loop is CASSFGDRGYYEQYF.

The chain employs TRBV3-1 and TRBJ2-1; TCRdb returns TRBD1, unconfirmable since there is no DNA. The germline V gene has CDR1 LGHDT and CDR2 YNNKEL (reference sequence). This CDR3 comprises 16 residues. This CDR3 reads CASSQQGAGPYNEQFF.

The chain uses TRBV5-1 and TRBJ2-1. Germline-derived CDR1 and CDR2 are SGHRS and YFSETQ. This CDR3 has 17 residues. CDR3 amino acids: CASSLEAGPVFYNEQFF.

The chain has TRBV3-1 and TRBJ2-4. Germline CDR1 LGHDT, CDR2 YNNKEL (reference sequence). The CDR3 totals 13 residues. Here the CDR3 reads CASSQGAKNIQYF.

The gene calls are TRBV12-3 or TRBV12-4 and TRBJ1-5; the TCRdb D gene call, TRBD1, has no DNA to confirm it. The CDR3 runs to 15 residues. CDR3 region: CASSDRDRAYQPQHF.

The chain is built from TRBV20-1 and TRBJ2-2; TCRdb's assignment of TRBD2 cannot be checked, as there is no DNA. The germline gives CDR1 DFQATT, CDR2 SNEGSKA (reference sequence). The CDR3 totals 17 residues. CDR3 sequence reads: CSARDTRLAGGTGELFF.

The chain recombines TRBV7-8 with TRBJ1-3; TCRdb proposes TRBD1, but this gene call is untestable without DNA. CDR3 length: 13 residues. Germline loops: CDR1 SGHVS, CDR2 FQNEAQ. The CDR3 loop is CASSPPPPSTIYF.

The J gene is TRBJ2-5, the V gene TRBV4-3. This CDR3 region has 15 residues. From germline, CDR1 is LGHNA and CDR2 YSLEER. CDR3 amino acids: CASSQGRRSQETQYF.

The CDR3 here is CAISNAGGREKLFF. This rearrangement joins TRBV10-3 to TRBJ1-4; TCRdb proposes TRBD1, but this gene call is untestable without DNA. The CDR3 spans 14 residues. Germline V CDR1 and CDR2: ENHRY, SYGVKD.